Below are 28 T cell receptor beta chains sequenced from a single sample in a study of cytomegalovirus exposure and HLA in healthy donors. Primers included in the PCR were 60 Vbeta and 13 Jbeta primers. Measured with immunoSEQ multiplex PCR; TCRdb has only the in-frame clones, and not every one. Of some 150,000 clones in the sample, roughly three quarters were seen once. Sequencing input: PBMCs. These receptors came from a male donor in good health and CMV-seronegative.

This sequence joins TRBV9 and TRBJ1-1; 7 bases agree with TRBD1. The CDR3 sequence is 14 residues long. Germline V CDR1 and CDR2: SGDLS, YYNGEE. The V segment lost 4 bases and the J segment 5 bases; nucleotides outside the gene matches: 8. For the CDR3, the DNA is TGTGCCAGCAGCAGGGGACAGCGGGCGACTGAAGCTTTCTTT. Its protein is CASSRGQRATEAFF.

This clone was detected only a few times. This chain joins TRBV6-1 and TRBJ1-5; maybe TRBD1 (5 bases). Trimming took 1 base from V and 5 from J, leaving 15 bases between them. The CDR3 has 16 amino acids. CDR1 is MNHNS, CDR2 SASEGT, per germline. The CDR3 region is CASSEVGPTGDQPQHF. Written as DNA, the CDR3 is TGTGCCAGCAGTGAAGTAGGACCTACAGGCGATCAGCCCCAGCATTTT.

V gene TRBV9 combines with J gene TRBJ2-3; the D gene is possibly TRBD1 (5 bases). Germline V CDR1 and CDR2: SGDLS, YYNGEE. There are 17 residues in the CDR3. Deletions cut 2 bases from V and 5 bases from J, with 21 bases between. For the CDR3, the DNA is TGTGCCAGCAGCGTCCCCCCGGACAACGATGTCCAAGATACGCAGTATTTT. It specifies CASSVPPDNDVQDTQYF.

V gene TRBV4-3 combines with J gene TRBJ1-4; 10 nucleotides agree with TRBD1. Germline V CDR1 and CDR2: LGHNA, YSLEER. The CDR3 loop spans 17 amino acids. V gave up 5 bases and J gave up 7 bases; unmatched junction bases: 13. The CDR3 DNA reads TGCGCCAGCAGCAATCAGAATCCGGGACAGGGGAGTGAAAAACTGTTTTTT. The encoded protein is CASSNQNPGQGSEKLFF.

V gene TRBV7-2 combines with J gene TRBJ2-5, with D maybe TRBD1 (6 bases). The V and J ends lost 5 bases and 4 bases respectively, with 14 bases between them. CDR1 is SGHTA and CDR2 is FQGNSA in the germline V gene. This CDR3 is 14 amino acids long. CDR3 region: CASSAQGSIETQYF. CDR3 DNA: TGTGCCAGCAGCGCTCAGGGGTCTATAGAGACCCAGTACTTC.

The V call is TRBV6-4, the J call TRBJ1-5, with 11 positions matching TRBD1. V trimming: 6 bases; J trimming: 4 bases; junction bases outside the gene matches: 5. The CDR3 is 15 amino acids. Germline lookup yields CDR1 MRHNA and CDR2 SNTAGT. CDR3 protein: CASSEGTGGNQPQHF. The CDR3 DNA follows: TGTGCCAGCAGCGAAGGGACAGGGGGAAATCAGCCCCAGCATTTT.

This clone was counted between two and nine times. V is TRBV7-9 and J is TRBJ1-4, with unresolved D. Germline CDR1 SEHNR, CDR2 FQNEAQ (reference sequence). V lost 4 bases, J lost 5 bases, and 5 bases lay in between. CDR3 length: 12 residues. The CDR3, as DNA: TGTGCCAGCAGCTCCCCGAATGAAAAACTGTTTTTT. This codes for CASSSPNEKLFF. The full variable domain, in which reference TRBV7-9 and TRBJ1-4 provide the parts outside the CDR3, is DTGVSQNPRHKITKRGQNVTFRCDPISEHNRLYWYRQTLGQGPEFLTYFQNEAQLEKSRLLSDRFSAERPKGSFSTLEIQRTEQGDSAMYLCASSSPNEKLFFGSGTQLSVL.

This clone was detected a few times. V and J are TRBV6-5 and TRBJ1-4; 8 nucleotides agree with TRBD1. Germline CDR1 MNHEY, CDR2 SVGAGI. This CDR3 comprises 15 residues. V lost 2 bases, J lost 5 bases, and 4 bases stayed unmatched. The CDR3: CASSYAGGRNEKLFF. The CDR3 bases are TGTGCCAGCAGTTACGCAGGGGGCCGAAATGAAAAACTGTTTTTT.

The V and J genes are TRBV6-1 and TRBJ2-5; D is perhaps TRBD1 (7 bases). Trimming left V 2 bases short and J 1 base short, with 11 bases between. The CDR3 runs 15 residues. The germline gives CDR1 MNHNS, CDR2 SASEGT. The DNA of the CDR3 is TGTGCCAGCAGTGAAAACAGGGGACTCCAAGAGACCCAGTACTTC. This codes for CASSENRGLQETQYF.

The chain employs TRBV6-6 and TRBJ2-5, with 7 positions matching TRBD2. The germline gives CDR1 MNHNY, CDR2 SVGAGI (reference sequence). The V gene end was trimmed by 2 bases and the J gene end by 3 bases; junction bases not matched to a gene: 6. The CDR3 consists of 15 residues. The CDR3 spells CASSYHDSGKETQYF. The CDR3 DNA follows: TGTGCCAGCAGTTACCACGACAGCGGGAAAGAGACCCAGTACTTC.

This clone has just a few counts. V gene TRBV30 combines with J gene TRBJ1-4; possible D gene TRBD1, 6 bases. Trimming removed 3 bases from V and 8 bases from J, with 22 bases in between. Per germline, CDR1 GTSNPN and CDR2 SVGIG (reference sequence). The CDR3 spans 16 residues. CDR3 in DNA: TGTGCCTGGAGCTTATCTGGGGGGGGCGATCCAGAAAAACTGTTTTTT. This codes for CAWSLSGGGDPEKLFF.

The chain carries TRBV9 and TRBJ1-6; D gene unclear. The CDR3 extends over 17 amino acids. The V and J ends lost 0 bases and 3 bases respectively, with 13 bases between them. CDR1 and CDR2 from the germline V gene are SGDLS and YYNGEE. The chain's CDR3 is CASSVGAGHRYNSPLHF. The CDR3 region has the DNA TGTGCCAGCAGCGTAGGGGCAGGCCATCGCTATAATTCACCCCTCCACTTT.

This chain's CDR3 is CASSPGGVYEQYF. The CDR3 DNA reads TGTGCCAGTAGTCCGGGGGGGGTTTACGAGCAGTACTTC. The chain has TRBV19 and TRBJ2-7, with 8 bases fitting TRBD2. J lost 4 bases, V lost 5 bases, and 4 bases had no gene match. The CDR3 is 13 amino acids. Germline V CDR1 and CDR2: LNHDA, SQIVND (reference sequence).

The genes are TRBV6-1 and TRBJ2-3; 9 bases line up with TRBD2. Germline V gene data show CDR1 as MNHNS and CDR2 as SASEGT. This CDR3 comprises 17 residues. The junction had 10 bases not matched to a gene; V was cut back by 4 bases and J by 2 bases. This CDR3 reads CASSGDLLAGATDTQYF. CDR3 coding DNA: TGTGCCAGCAGTGGAGACTTGTTAGCGGGGGCCACAGATACGCAGTATTTT.

The chain couples TRBV5-6 to TRBJ2-7, with 7 bases matching TRBD1. The CDR3 is made up of 14 amino acids. Germline loops: CDR1 SGHDT, CDR2 YYEEEE. Trimming removed 0 bases from V and 4 bases from J; junction bases left unmatched: 4. The CDR3 bases are TGTGCCAGCAGCTTGGCCGGGGACAGTTACGAGCAGTACTTC. Translating gives CASSLAGDSYEQYF. The whole variable domain, filled in from reference TRBV5-6 and TRBJ2-7, reads DAGVTQSPTHLIKTRGQQVTLRCSPKSGHDTVSWYQQALGQGPQFIFQYYEEEERQRGNFPDRFSGHQFPNYSSELNVNALLLGDSALYLCASSLAGDSYEQYFGPGTRLTVT.

This chain uses TRBV29-1 with TRBJ2-1, with D possibly TRBD2 on 5 matching bases. The CDR3 is made up of 12 amino acids. Germline values: CDR1 SQVTM, CDR2 ANQGSEA. Trimming shortened V by 7 bases and J by 3 bases, and 10 bases separated the two germline ends. The CDR3 DNA follows: TGCAGCGCTGTTACTAGCTACAATGAGCAGTTCTTC. It codes for CSAVTSYNEQFF.

As for this clone: At one end the junction does not follow the germline gene, possibly because of a read error. The chain uses TRBV7-7 and TRBJ1-4; D may be TRBD1 (6 bases). This CDR3 has 15 residues. Germline loops: CDR1 SSHAT, CDR2 FNYEAQ (reference sequence). The CDR3, as DNA: TGTGCTAGCAGCTTAGGAACAGGGTTCGATGAAAAACTGTTTTTT. This gives the protein CASSLGTGFDEKLFF.

The chain employs TRBV7-3 and TRBJ2-7, with D possibly TRBD1 on 6 matching bases. Trimming took off 4 bases at V and 12 bases at J, with 16 bases between the two ends. The length of the CDR3 is 12 residues. Germline CDR1 and CDR2: SGHTA and FQGTGA. CDR3 protein: CASSSSPGEWYF. The CDR3 DNA sequence: TGTGCCAGCAGCTCCTCCCCAGGGGAGTGGTACTTC.

This sequence joins TRBV19 and TRBJ2-3; 9 nucleotides match TRBD1. The CDR3 spans 16 residues. The germline V gene encodes CDR1 LNHDA and CDR2 SQIVND (reference sequence). V lost 2 bases to trimming and J lost 1 base; unmatched junction nucleotides: 4. The chain's CDR3 is CASSITWTGGTDTQYF. DNA for the CDR3: TGTGCCAGTAGTATAACGTGGACAGGGGGCACAGATACGCAGTATTTT.

V usage is TRBV9 and J usage is TRBJ2-5; D might be TRBD2 (5 bases). TRBJ2-7 matches the DNA end more closely, so the J call is doubtful. The germline gives CDR1 SGDLS, CDR2 YYNGEE. The CDR3 sequence is 15 residues long. The CDR3 DNA follows: TGTGCCAGCAGCGTCGGTACGGGGTTAATCTACGAGCAGTACTTC. Translating it yields CASSVGTGLIYEQYF.

Remarks on this clone: Other DNA sequences from this sample encode an identical CDR3 as well. V is TRBV7-2 and J is TRBJ2-5; 7 positions agree with TRBD2. V gave up 4 bases and J gave up 5 bases; unmatched junction bases: 1. Germline loops: CDR1 SGHTA, CDR2 FQGNSA. CDR3 length: 12 amino acids. CDR3 amino acids: CASSWGGETQYF. In DNA form, the CDR3 reads TGTGCCAGCAGCTGGGGGGGGGAGACCCAGTACTTC.

This chain uses TRBV27 with TRBJ1-2; 7 bases line up with TRBD1. The CDR3 has 14 amino acids. Per germline, CDR1 MNHEY and CDR2 SMNVEV (reference sequence). The ends lost 4 bases at V and 4 bases at J; junction bases unmatched: 6. CDR3 protein: CASSSTGWAYGYTF. For the CDR3, the DNA is TGTGCCAGCAGTTCGACAGGGTGGGCCTATGGCTACACCTTC.

This clone was counted only a few times. V is TRBV6-5 and J is TRBJ2-7; maybe TRBD1 (6 bases). Germline values: CDR1 MNHEY, CDR2 SVGAGI. CDR3 length equals 11 residues. V lost 8 bases, J lost 3 bases, and 8 bases lay in between. The CDR3 DNA sequence: TGTGCCAGCGGGGGCGACTACGAGCAGTACTTC. It codes for CASGGDYEQYF.

The chain employs TRBV9 and TRBJ2-6; weak D call: TRBD2 (5 bases). This CDR3 has 17 residues. The V and J ends lost 0 bases and 4 bases respectively, with 14 bases between them. Germline V gene lookup returns CDR1 SGDLS and CDR2 YYNGEE. This chain's CDR3 is CASSVASGVGGANVLTF. CDR3 bases: TGTGCCAGCAGCGTAGCGTCCGGGGTCGGGGGGGCCAACGTCCTGACTTTC.

The chain links TRBV9 to TRBJ2-5, with TRBD1 as a possible D gene (5 bases). There are 13 residues in the CDR3. V was cut by 2 bases and J by 5 bases, with 10 bases left in between. The germline gives CDR1 SGDLS, CDR2 YYNGEE. Written as DNA, the CDR3 is TGTGCCAGCAGCGTGAGCGCAGGGGAGACCCAGTACTTC. Its protein is CASSVSAGETQYF.

The table lists this clone with a few counts. This chain connects TRBV6-9 to TRBJ2-7; D is perhaps TRBD2 (5 bases). Trimming stripped 7 bases from V and 3 bases from J, with 13 bases between. The CDR3 is 13 residues long. Germline V lookup: CDR1 MNHGY, CDR2 SVAAGI. The CDR3 here is CASTPTRDYEQYF. CDR3 DNA: TGTGCCAGCACCCCTACCCGGGACTACGAGCAGTACTTC.

The chain combines TRBV7-9 with TRBJ2-6; a weak D match, TRBD1 (5 bases). CDR1 SEHNR and CDR2 FQNEAQ come from the germline V gene (reference sequence). V shed 2 bases and J shed 0 bases, with 14 bases lying between them. The CDR3 extends over 18 amino acids. The CDR3 loop reads CASSLFDSLRSGANVLTF. The CDR3 DNA reads as TGTGCCAGCAGCTTATTCGACAGTCTACGCTCTGGGGCCAACGTCCTGACTTTC.

The rearrangement uses TRBV6-4 and TRBJ2-3, with 8 bases identical to TRBD1. The CDR3 loop spans 14 amino acids. The V gene end was trimmed by 2 bases and the J gene end by 4 bases; junction bases not matched to a gene: 2. Germline CDR1 reads MRHNA; CDR2 reads SNTAGT. The CDR3 DNA sequence: TGTGCCAGCAGTGACGACAGGGGATCAGATACGCAGTATTTT. Residues: CASSDDRGSDTQYF.